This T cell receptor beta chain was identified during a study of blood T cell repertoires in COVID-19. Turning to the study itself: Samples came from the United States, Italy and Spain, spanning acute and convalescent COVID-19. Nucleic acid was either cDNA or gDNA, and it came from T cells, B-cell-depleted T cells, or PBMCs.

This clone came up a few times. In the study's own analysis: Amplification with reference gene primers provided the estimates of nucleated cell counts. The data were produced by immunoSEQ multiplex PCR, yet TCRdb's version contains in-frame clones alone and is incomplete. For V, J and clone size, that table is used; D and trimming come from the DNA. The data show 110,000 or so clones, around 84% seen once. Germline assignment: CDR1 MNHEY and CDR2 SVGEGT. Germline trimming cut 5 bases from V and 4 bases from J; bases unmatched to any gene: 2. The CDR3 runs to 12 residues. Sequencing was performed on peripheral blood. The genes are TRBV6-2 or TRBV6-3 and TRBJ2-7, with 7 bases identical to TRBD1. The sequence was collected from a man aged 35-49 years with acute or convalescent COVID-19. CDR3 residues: CASSVRGYEQYF. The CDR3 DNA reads TGTGCCAGCAGTGTCAGGGGGTACGAGCAGTACTTC.